This T cell receptor (beta chain) came from a study of regulatory T cells in long-lasting Graves disease. As to this clonotype: A far larger clone differs by one base, so this is likely a read error.

The time point: persistent/refractory GD, antithyroid drugs over 5 years with positive TRAb. PBMCs were the source of the RNA used for TCR sequencing. With iRepertoire HTBI primers and Arm-PCR of CDR3 regions, TCR beta libraries were built. TCRdb called the multiplex PCR reads again in MiXCR, with one record for every CDR3 protein. The sample holds 390,000 or so distinct CDR3 sequences, roughly 24% seen once. Here the sequenced sample was peripheral blood mononuclear cells (PBMCs), taken when the disease was refractory, from a patient treated with antithyroid drugs. The TCR was taken from a middle-aged woman with Graves disease.

This CDR3 reads CASSFDDTLNTEAFF. CDR3 DNA: TGTGCCAGCAGTTTCGACGACACCTTGAACACTGAAGCTTTCTTT. The rearrangement uses TRBV27 and TRBJ1-1; D not resolved. Trimming shortened V by 3 bases and J by 0 bases, and 11 bases separated the two germline ends. Germline loops: CDR1 MNHEY, CDR2 SMNVEV (reference sequence). CDR3 length: 15 residues.